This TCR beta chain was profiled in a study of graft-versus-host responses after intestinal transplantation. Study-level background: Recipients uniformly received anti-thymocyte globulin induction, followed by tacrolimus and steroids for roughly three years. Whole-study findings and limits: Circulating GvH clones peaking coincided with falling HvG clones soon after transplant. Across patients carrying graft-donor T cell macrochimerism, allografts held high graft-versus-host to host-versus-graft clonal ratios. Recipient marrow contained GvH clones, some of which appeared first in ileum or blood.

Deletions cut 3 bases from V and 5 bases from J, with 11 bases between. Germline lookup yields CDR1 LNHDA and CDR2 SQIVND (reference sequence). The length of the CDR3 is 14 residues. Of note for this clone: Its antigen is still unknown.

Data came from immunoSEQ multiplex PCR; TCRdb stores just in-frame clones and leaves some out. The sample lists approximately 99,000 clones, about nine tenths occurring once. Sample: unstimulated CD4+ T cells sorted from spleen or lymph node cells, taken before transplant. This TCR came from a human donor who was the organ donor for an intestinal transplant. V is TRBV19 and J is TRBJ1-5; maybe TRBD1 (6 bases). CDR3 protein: CASSIRGGDQPQHF. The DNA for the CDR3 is TGTGCCAGTAGTATCAGGGGCGGAGATCAGCCCCAGCATTTT.